The following is a T cell receptor beta chain sequence with its context. The assay was immunoSEQ multiplex PCR, and TCRdb's table has in-frame clones only and misses some. The data hold tens of thousands of clones, with roughly 90% observed a single time. The data are from a study of OX40 agonist ivuxolimab in advanced cancers. The source is an adult with an advanced solid tumor such as melanoma, head and neck, liver or kidney cancer. Sequences were derived from CD4+ or CD8+ T cells sorted from blood, sampled in a trial of the OX40 agonist ivuxolimab.

CDR3 coding DNA: TGTGCCAGCAGTTACTCTACAGGGAGCTCCTACGAGCAGTACTTC. It yields the protein CASSYSTGSSYEQYF. V gene TRBV6-5 combines with J gene TRBJ2-7, with D possibly matching TRBD1 (6 bases). Trimming left V 0 bases short and J 0 bases short, with 9 bases between. The CDR3 spans 15 residues. Germline V gene lookup returns CDR1 MNHEY and CDR2 SVGAGI.